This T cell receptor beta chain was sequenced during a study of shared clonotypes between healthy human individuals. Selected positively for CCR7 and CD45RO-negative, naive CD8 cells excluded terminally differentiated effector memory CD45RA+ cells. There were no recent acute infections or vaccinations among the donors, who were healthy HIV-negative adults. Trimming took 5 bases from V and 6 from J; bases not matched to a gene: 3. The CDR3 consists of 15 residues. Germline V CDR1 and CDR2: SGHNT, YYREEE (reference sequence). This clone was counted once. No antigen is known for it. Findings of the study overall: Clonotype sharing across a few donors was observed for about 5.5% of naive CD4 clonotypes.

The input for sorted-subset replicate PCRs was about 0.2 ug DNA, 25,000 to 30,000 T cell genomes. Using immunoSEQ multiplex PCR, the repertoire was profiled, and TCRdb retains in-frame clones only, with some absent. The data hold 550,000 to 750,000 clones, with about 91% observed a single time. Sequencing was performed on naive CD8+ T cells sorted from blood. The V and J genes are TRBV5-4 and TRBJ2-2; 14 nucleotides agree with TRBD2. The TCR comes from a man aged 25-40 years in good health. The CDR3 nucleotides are TGTGCCAGCAGGGAGGGACTAGCGGGAGCCGGGGAGCTGTTTTTT. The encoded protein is CASREGLAGAGELFF.